Below are 22 T cell receptor beta chains sequenced from a single sample in a study of beta chain features in type 1 diabetes. Whole-study findings and limits: The study found moderately but significantly shorter TCRB CDR3s in all four CD4+ subsets of Type 1 diabetes patients.

The antigens for these receptors are not known. The entirety of the isolated RNA underwent reverse transcription, so expressed TCRB transcripts were sequenced. Profiling relied on immunoSEQ multiplex PCR, and the TCRdb table lists in-frame clones only, not all of them. The sample includes roughly 260,000 clones, roughly 21% seen only once; the top ten take approximately 0.029%. Sequenced input: naive CD4+ T cells from blood. All receptors derive from a woman between 40 and 50 years old with type 1 diabetes.

This sequence joins TRBV5-1 and TRBJ1-1; no definite D call. The CDR3 is 15 residues long. V dropped 0 bases and J dropped 7 bases, with 16 bases sitting between them. CDR1 is SGHRS and CDR2 is YFSETQ in the germline V gene. The CDR3 nucleotides are TGCGCCAGCAGCTTGGCCATAGGTCAGGTGGATGAAGCTTTCTTT. It translates to CASSLAIGQVDEAFF.

The rearrangement links TRBV5-4 to TRBJ2-2; D remains unclear. Germline loops: CDR1 SGHNT, CDR2 YYREEE (reference sequence). CDR3 length: 15 amino acids. The V end was cut by 3 bases, the J end by 6 bases, with 15 bases between. CDR3 in DNA: TGTGCCAGCAGCTCCCCGTGGGCTAATCCCGGGGAGCTGTTTTTT. It specifies CASSSPWANPGELFF.

This clone has a handful of counts. The chain couples TRBV30 to TRBJ2-1; a weak D match, TRBD2 (6 bases). Per the germline V gene, CDR1 is GTSNPN and CDR2 is SVGIG (reference sequence). The CDR3 runs to 17 residues. V was clipped by 0 bases and J by 2 bases, with 17 bases between them. CDR3 amino acids: CAWSVELGGVTYNEQFF. The CDR3 DNA reads as TGTGCCTGGAGTGTAGAGTTGGGGGGAGTAACCTACAATGAGCAGTTCTTC.

The chain carries TRBV7-9 and TRBJ1-1; D not resolved. This CDR3 is built from 11 residues. The germline gives CDR1 SEHNR, CDR2 FQNEAQ (reference sequence). V shed 2 bases and J shed 10 bases, with 8 bases lying between them. The CDR3 reads CASSLLSGAFF. The CDR3, as DNA: TGTGCCAGCAGCTTATTGAGTGGAGCTTTCTTT.

The V gene is TRBV15, the J gene TRBJ1-6; no clear D. CDR1 and CDR2 (germline): LNHNV, YYDKDF (reference sequence). The CDR3 runs 16 residues. With 0 bases removed from V and 5 bases from J, the gap between germline ends came to 11 bases. CDR3 sequence: CATSRDRPRNNSPLHF. The CDR3 DNA reads TGTGCCACCAGCAGAGATCGTCCGCGGAATAATTCACCCCTCCACTTT.

The table lists this clone with a few counts. This chain connects TRBV14 to TRBJ2-1; D is perhaps TRBD2 (5 bases). V was trimmed by 3 bases and J by 3 bases, leaving 12 bases between them. This CDR3 has 15 amino acids. CDR1 and CDR2 (germline): SGHDN, FVKESK. CDR3 nucleotide sequence: TGTGCCAGCAGCCAGGAGAACGGGGTCTACAATGAGCAGTTCTTC. Its protein product is CASSQENGVYNEQFF.

This clone was seen only a few times. J is TRBJ2-2 and V is TRBV2, with D perhaps TRBD2 (6 bases). The V gene's germline CDR1 is SNHLY and CDR2 FYNNEI. The ends were cut back, 7 bases at V and 1 base at J, with 10 bases in the middle. The CDR3 covers 14 residues. The chain's CDR3 is CASNKEGNTGELFF. The CDR3 DNA reads as TGTGCCAGCAATAAGGAGGGGAACACCGGGGAGCTGTTTTTT. Full variable domain (remainder filled in from reference TRBV2 and TRBJ2-2): EPEVTQTPSHQVTQMGQEVILRCVPISNHLYFYWYRQILGQKVEFLVSFYNNEISEKSEIFDDQFSVERPDGSNFTLKIRSTKLEDSAMYFCASNKEGNTGELFFGEGSRLTVL.

This clone was picked up a small number of times. The rearrangement joins TRBV19 to TRBJ2-3; 8 bases align to TRBD1. The J segment lost 6 bases and the V segment lost 6 bases, leaving 5 bases of the junction unmatched. There are 13 residues in the CDR3. CDR1 and CDR2 from the germline V gene are LNHDA and SQIVND (reference sequence). CDR3 in amino acids: CASRDRARDTQYF. DNA for the CDR3: TGTGCCAGTAGGGACAGGGCCAGGGATACGCAGTATTTT.

The CDR3 loop is CSVAGTSGAANSYNEQFF. In DNA form, the CDR3 reads TGCAGCGTTGCCGGGACTAGCGGAGCCGCAAACTCCTACAATGAGCAGTTCTTC. This sequence joins TRBV29-1 and TRBJ2-1; 11 bases agree with TRBD2. This CDR3 is built from 18 residues. The V gene end was trimmed by 4 bases and the J gene end by 0 bases; junction bases not matched to a gene: 11. Germline V gives CDR1 SQVTM, CDR2 ANQGSEA.

Regarding this clone: Other DNA sequences of this sample code for an identical CDR3. This chain uses TRBV29-1 with TRBJ1-5, with TRBD1 as a possible D gene (6 bases). CDR3 length equals 12 residues. Deletions cut 6 bases from V and 5 bases from J, with 11 bases between. Per the germline V gene, CDR1 is SQVTM and CDR2 is ANQGSEA. The CDR3 protein is CSVSQGDQPQHF. CDR3 nucleotide sequence: TGCAGCGTGTCACAGGGAGATCAGCCCCAGCATTTT. Based on the CDR3 plus reference TRBV29-1 and TRBJ1-5, the full variable domain is SAVISQKPSRDICQRGTSLTIQCQVDSQVTMMFWYRQQPGQSLTLIATANQGSEATYESGFVIDKFPISRPNLTFSTLTVSNMSPEDSSIYLCSVSQGDQPQHFGDGTRLSIL.

Only a few counts were recorded for this clone. The chain is built from TRBV7-2 and TRBJ2-7; D might be TRBD1 (5 bases). Germline CDR1 reads SGHTA; CDR2 reads FQGNSA. The CDR3 is made up of 13 amino acids. V lost 4 bases to trimming and J lost 7 bases, with 14 bases between them. The CDR3 sequence: CASSSAQGREQYF. In DNA, the CDR3 is TGTGCCAGCAGCTCAGCCCAGGGTCGGGAGCAGTACTTC.

This clone has more than one count but fewer than ten. The CDR3, as DNA: TGTGCCAGCAGCTCTAGCGGGGGGATTGAGCAGTTCTTC. Amino acids: CASSSSGGIEQFF. The chain employs TRBV7-3 and TRBJ2-1; TRBD2 matches 11 bases. J lost 9 bases, V lost 4 bases, and 2 bases had no gene match. This CDR3 spans 13 amino acids. Germline values: CDR1 SGHTA, CDR2 FQGTGA.

Only a few counts were recorded for this clone. The gene calls are TRBV9 and TRBJ1-2; possible D gene TRBD1, 6 bases. The CDR3 has 14 amino acids. V lost 3 bases to trimming and J lost 4 bases, with 13 bases between them. In germline, CDR1 is SGDLS, CDR2 YYNGEE. DNA for the CDR3: TGTGCCAGCAGCGATCCCACAGGGCTCTATGGCTACACCTTC. Residues: CASSDPTGLYGYTF.

The rearrangement joins TRBV28 to TRBJ2-4; TRBD2 matches 7 bases. V lost 5 bases, J lost 7 bases, and 11 bases stayed unmatched. This CDR3 has 15 amino acids. CDR1 and CDR2 (germline): MDHEN, SYDVKM. The CDR3 protein is CASSTFLGTNNIQYF. The CDR3 region has the DNA TGTGCCAGCAGTACCTTTCTCGGGACTAATAACATTCAGTACTTC. Full variable domain (missing parts from reference TRBV28 and TRBJ2-4): DVKVTQSSRYLVKRTGEKVFLECVQDMDHENMFWYRQDPGLGLRLIYFSYDVKMKEKGDIPEGYSVSREKKERFSLILESASTNQTSMYLCASSTFLGTNNIQYFGAGTRLSVL.

This clone was detected a few times. The chain recombines TRBV4-1 with TRBJ2-1; the match to TRBD2 covers 8 bases. The CDR3 totals 17 residues. In germline, CDR1 is MGHRA, CDR2 YSYEKL. V dropped 1 base and J dropped 6; count of bases not matched to a gene: 11. CDR3 amino acids: CASSQVLGLGGVNEQFF. CDR3 DNA: TGCGCCAGCAGCCAAGTTTTGGGACTAGGAGGAGTCAATGAGCAGTTCTTC.

This clone has a handful of counts. The J gene is TRBJ2-7, the V gene TRBV18; D gene ambiguous. The CDR3 consists of 14 residues. CDR1 is KGHSH and CDR2 is LQKENI in the germline V gene. Trimming left V 6 bases short and J 12 bases short, with 24 bases between. The CDR3 loop is CASSENDRSLIGYF. In DNA, the CDR3 is TGTGCCAGCTCCGAGAACGATAGGAGCCTCATCGGGTACTTC. Combining the CDR3 with reference TRBV18 and TRBJ2-7 gives the whole variable domain NAGVMQNPRHLVRRRGQEARLRCSPMKGHSHVYWYRQLPEEGLKFMVYLQKENIIDESGMPKERFSAEFPKEGPSILRIQQVVRGDSAAYFCASSENDRSLIGYFGPGTRLTVT.

Details on this clone: The sample holds other DNA sequences that translate to the same CDR3. The rearrangement joins TRBV7-2 to TRBJ1-1, with unresolved D. Germline lookup yields CDR1 SGHTA and CDR2 FQGNSA. The CDR3 loop spans 13 amino acids. Trimming stripped 2 bases from V and 0 bases from J, with 4 bases between. As DNA, the CDR3 is TGTGCCAGCAGCTTACCGGTGAACACTGAAGCTTTCTTT. This encodes CASSLPVNTEAFF.

This clone has a handful of counts. The chain employs TRBV19 and TRBJ2-1; 12 nucleotides match TRBD2. V shed 1 base, J shed 5 bases, and the junction held 6 bases outside the gene matches. Germline lookup yields CDR1 LNHDA and CDR2 SQIVND (reference sequence). The CDR3 runs to 17 residues. The CDR3 DNA follows: TGTGCCAGTAGTATAGTTCCACTAGCGGGGGGCCACAATGAGCAGTTCTTC. This sequence encodes CASSIVPLAGGHNEQFF.

This clone was recorded a few times. V usage is TRBV30 and J usage is TRBJ1-2, with a tentative D call TRBD1 (6 bases). This CDR3 has 13 amino acids. Germline V CDR1 and CDR2: GTSNPN, SVGIG (reference sequence). V was clipped by 0 bases and J by 8 bases, with 13 bases between them. The CDR3 reads CAWSVLGTRGYTF. The DNA for the CDR3 is TGTGCCTGGAGTGTTCTTGGGACACGCGGCTACACCTTC.

The V gene is TRBV30, the J gene TRBJ1-2; D gene unclear. CDR1 is GTSNPN, CDR2 SVGIG, per germline (reference sequence). Trimming took off 1 base at V and 4 bases at J, with 7 bases between the two ends. CDR3 length: 12 residues. The CDR3: CAWSARSYGYTF. In DNA form, the CDR3 reads TGTGCCTGGAGTGCACGGAGCTATGGCTACACCTTC.

The V and J genes are TRBV28 and TRBJ1-1; 7 bases align to TRBD1. The CDR3 extends over 15 amino acids. Germline assignment: CDR1 MDHEN and CDR2 SYDVKM. Germline trimming cut 4 bases from V and 0 bases from J; bases unmatched to any gene: 5. CDR3 DNA: TGTGCCAGCAGTTCGTCGGGACAGATGAACACTGAAGCTTTCTTT. Translated: CASSSSGQMNTEAFF. The entire variable domain, with the rest obtained from reference TRBV28 and TRBJ1-1, is as follows: DVKVTQSSRYLVKRTGEKVFLECVQDMDHENMFWYRQDPGLGLRLIYFSYDVKMKEKGDIPEGYSVSREKKERFSLILESASTNQTSMYLCASSSSGQMNTEAFFGQGTRLTVV.

This clone has a handful of counts. The CDR3 region has the DNA TGTGCCAGCAGCCGGGGACAGTATCAGCCCCAGCATTTT. Protein: CASSRGQYQPQHF. The chain uses TRBV13 and TRBJ1-5; 7 bases match TRBD1. J was trimmed by 5 bases and V by 5 bases; bases with no gene match: 3. CDR3 size: 13 residues. Per germline, CDR1 PRHDT and CDR2 FYEKMQ (reference sequence).